The 3 T cell receptor beta chains below all came from one sample that was sequenced in a study of identical twins. MiXCR, applied by TCRdb to the 5' RACE reads, yields one record per CDR3 protein. The sample has a few hundred thousand distinct CDR3 sequences, approximately 8.6% seen once. This same sample was also taken into another study, of yellow fever vaccine responses in identical twins.

Sequenced material: CD8+ T cells sorted from blood. The receptors shown here come from a woman under 30 in good health.

This clonotype has only a few counts. The gene calls are TRBV4-3 and TRBJ2-7; D perhaps matches TRBD2 (5 bases). Between the trimmed V and J ends, which lost 1 base and 0 bases, there was a span of 10 bases. The CDR3 has 15 amino acids. The germline V gene encodes CDR1 LGHNA and CDR2 YSLEER. CDR3 bases: TGCGCCAGCAGCCAAGGGACTGATCCCTCCTACGAGCAGTACTTC. Translation: CASSQGTDPSYEQYF.

This clonotype appeared a few times. The rearrangement joins TRBV4-3 to TRBJ2-5; 9 nucleotides agree with TRBD2. This CDR3 has 17 amino acids. The J segment lost 2 bases and the V segment lost 4 bases, leaving 11 bases of the junction unmatched. Germline lookup yields CDR1 LGHNA and CDR2 YSLEER. The CDR3 region is CASSPTSAGGLQETQYF. The CDR3 DNA follows: TGCGCCAGCAGCCCCACTTCGGCGGGAGGGCTACAAGAGACCCAGTACTTC.

This clonotype was detected a few times. The chain joins TRBV5-1 to TRBJ2-1, with 7 bases fitting TRBD2. Trimming removed 4 bases from V and 6 bases from J; junction bases left unmatched: 10. The CDR3 has 15 amino acids. Per the germline V gene, CDR1 is SGHRS and CDR2 is YFSETQ. The CDR3: CASSPQGLVSNEQFF. The CDR3 DNA follows: TGCGCCAGCAGCCCGCAAGGACTAGTTTCCAATGAGCAGTTCTTC. The complete variable domain, with remaining parts taken from reference TRBV5-1 and TRBJ2-1, reads KAGVTQTPRYLIKTRGQQVTLSCSPISGHRSVSWYQQTPGQGLQFLFEYFSETQRNKGNFPGRFSGRQFSNSRSEMNVSTLELGDSALYLCASSPQGLVSNEQFFGPGTRLTVL.